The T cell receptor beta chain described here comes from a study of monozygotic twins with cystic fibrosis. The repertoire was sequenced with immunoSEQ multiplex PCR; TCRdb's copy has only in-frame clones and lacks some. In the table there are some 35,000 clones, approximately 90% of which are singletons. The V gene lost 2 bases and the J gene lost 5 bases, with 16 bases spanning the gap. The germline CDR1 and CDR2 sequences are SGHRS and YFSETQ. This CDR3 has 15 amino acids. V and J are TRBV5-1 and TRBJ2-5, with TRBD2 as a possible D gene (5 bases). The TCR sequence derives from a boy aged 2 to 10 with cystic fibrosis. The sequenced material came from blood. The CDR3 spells CASSLAKERAETQYF. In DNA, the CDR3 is TGCGCCAGCAGCTTAGCAAAGGAGAGGGCCGAGACCCAGTACTTC.